A selection of T cell receptor beta chains follows, all from one sample in a study of cytomegalovirus exposure and HLA in healthy donors. Method: immunoSEQ multiplex PCR; TCRdb's copy keeps in-frame clones and lacks some. The sample has around 120,000 clones, 65% to 85% seen once. Material for sequencing was PBMCs. The receptors stem from a man aged 45-65 years in good health and CMV-seronegative. Both conserved end residues are part of each CDR3. D genes are given only for firm matches. Part of the rows lack a size; the others show once, few, many or a class for expanded clones.

TRBJ2-5	few	TRBV18	TRBD2	TGTGCCAGCTCCCCAGCGGGAGGGCTTGAGACCCAGTACTTC	CASSPAGGLETQYF
TRBJ2-6	NA	TRBV4-3	TRBD2	TGCGCCAGCAGCCAAGACCCTTCTAGCGGGACTGTTGGCTCTGGGGCCAACGTCCTGACTTTC	CASSQDPSSGTVGSGANVLTF
TRBJ2-7	NA	TRBV14	NA	TGTGCCAGCAGCCGAGGGGGACCGACCTACGAGCAGTACTTC	CASSRGGPTYEQYF
TRBJ1-1	NA	TRBV5-4	NA	TGTGCCAGCAGCCCTATTAGTTCCGAAGGGGCTGAAGCTTTCTTT	CASSPISSEGAEAFF
TRBJ1-6	NA	TRBV7-2	TRBD1	TGTGCCAGCAGCCCGGACAGGGCTAATTCACCCCTCCACTTT	CASSPDRANSPLHF
TRBJ1-4	NA	TRBV9	NA	TGTGCCAGCGGGGGGATAAATGAAAAACTGTTTTTT	CASGGINEKLFF
TRBJ1-4	NA	TRBV7-8	NA	TGTGCCAGCAGTGCGGGATCAGCTAATGAAAAACTGTTTTTT	CASSAGSANEKLFF
TRBJ1-2	once	TRBV6-5	NA	TGTGCCAGCAGTTACTCGATAGGGGTGAACTATGGCTACACCTTC	CASSYSIGVNYGYTF
TRBJ2-5	NA	TRBV6-6	NA	TGTGCCAGCACTAGCGACCCCGGGGCCCAGTACTTC	CASTSDPGAQYF
TRBJ1-3	NA	TRBV7-9	NA	TGTGCCAGCAGCTCAAAGGGGCTTAGTGGAAACACCATATATTTT	CASSSKGLSGNTIYF
TRBJ2-2	NA	TRBV19	TRBD1	TGTGCCAGTACAAGATACGCCGGGACAGGGGGCACCGGGGAGCTGTTTTTT	CASTRYAGTGGTGELFF
TRBJ2-1	NA	TRBV29-1	TRBD2	TGCAGCTTCCGACTAGCGGTCTACAATGAGCAGTTCTTC	CSFRLAVYNEQFF
TRBJ1-5	NA	TRBV28	NA	TGTGCCAGCAGTTTATCTGGTTCAGGGTTAGGGCAGCCCCAGCATTTT	CASSLSGSGLGQPQHF
TRBJ2-1	NA	TRBV5-1	TRBD1	TGCGCCAGCAGCTTGGGGACAGGGGGCCTGGGGGGGGATGAGCAGTTCTTC	CASSLGTGGLGGDEQFF
TRBJ2-3	NA	TRBV30	TRBD1	TGTGCCTGGAGTCATAGGGGACAGGGGTTTGATACGCAGTATTTT	CAWSHRGQGFDTQYF
TRBJ2-5	NA	TRBV18	TRBD2	TGTGCCAGCTCACTCCTAGCGGGGGACCAAGAGACCCAGTACTTC	CASSLLAGDQETQYF
TRBJ1-2	NA	TRBV6-4	NA	TGTGCCAGCAGTGACGGGAGGGGCTGGAGCTACACCTTC	CASSDGRGWSYTF
TRBJ1-5	NA	TRBV28	TRBD1	TGTGCCAGCAGTCCGACGACAGGGAAGAGCAATCAGCCCCAGCATTTT	CASSPTTGKSNQPQHF
TRBJ2-2	NA	TRBV4-2	TRBD1	TGTGCCAGCAGCCAAGCCGGGACAGGGCATGTAACCGGGGAGCTGTTTTTT	CASSQAGTGHVTGELFF
TRBJ2-5	once	TRBV10-2	NA	TGCGCCAGCATGGCGAATCGGGAGAGGGGCTACCAAGAGACCCAGTACTTC	CASMANRERGYQETQYF
TRBJ1-3	NA	TRBV18	NA	TGTGCCAGCTCACCGCTCCGACAGCTCGACTCTGGAAACACCATATATTTT	CASSPLRQLDSGNTIYF
TRBJ1-5	once	TRBV18	TRBD1	TGTGCCAGCTCCCAAGACAGGGAGATTCAGCCCCAGCATTTT	CASSQDREIQPQHF
TRBJ2-5	NA	TRBV5-4	TRBD2	TGTGCCAGCAGCTTGGGACTAGCGGGAGGAGAGGAGACCCAGTACTTC	CASSLGLAGGEETQYF
TRBJ2-1	NA	TRBV27	NA	TGTGCCAGCAGTCCGACAGGCAGTTATCACAATGAGCAGTTCTTC	CASSPTGSYHNEQFF
TRBJ2-3	NA	TRBV7-9	NA	TGTGCCAGCAGCTTCGAGACAGATACGCAGTATTTT	CASSFETDTQYF
TRBJ1-3	NA	TRBV7-3	NA	TGTGCCAGCAGCGCCCATTCTCTAGGAAAGTCTGGAAACACCATATATTTT	CASSAHSLGKSGNTIYF
TRBJ2-3	few	TRBV7-3	NA	TGTGCCAGCAGCTCTGGACAGCCCAGCACAGATACGCAGTATTTT	CASSSGQPSTDTQYF
TRBJ2-7	few	TRBV29-1	NA	TGCAGCGTTGCCAGGTCCTCCTACGAGCAGTACTTC	CSVARSSYEQYF
TRBJ2-3	NA	TRBV20-1	NA	TGCAGTGGGGGGGGCACAGATACGCAGTATTTT	CSGGGTDTQYF